This TCR beta chain was observed in a study of cytomegalovirus exposure and HLA in healthy donors (TCRdb year 2017). About the full investigation: An earlier analysis of some 600 of the donors reported 250 to 300 Gb of sequence data and 95 million to 120 million unique TCR beta sequences obtained from around 180 million T cells. An early release that covered about 640 HLA-typed donors contained about 300 gigabases of sequencing data and 65 million to 100 million unique TCR sequences. Among the roughly 370 genotyped donors, around 81% belonged to the genetic ancestry cluster associated with self-reported Caucasian donors. The study aimed to test whether signatures of past pathogen exposure could be identified by cataloging public T cell receptors. The study profiled the T cell repertoires of some 610 subjects by immunosequencing and related them to cytomegalovirus serostatus. Along with the roughly 700-subject first cohort, a separate validation cohort of over a hundred different subjects was used. High-throughput TCR immunosequencing, statistical association of individual TCRs with disease status, and machine learning were combined to predict cytomegalovirus infection status. In a later analysis, previously published TCR beta repertoires from 500 to 750 donors were re-analyzed and high-resolution HLA genotyping was added so that TCR occurrence patterns could be studied. In the later analysis, no new phenotypic data were used to find candidate immune exposures; instead, reliance was placed on TCR beta sequences and their occurrence across donors. An earlier analysis of approximately 640 of the donors applied high-throughput TCR beta sequencing to assess whether each TCR beta V gene segment acted as functional or pseudogenic. Donor age, sex, ethnicity and CMV serostatus were compiled alongside the repertoire data. Genome-wide SNP genotypes for about 65% of the roughly 670 donors were used in a later genetic analysis, which treated that subset as a discovery cohort. All discovery cohort repertoires had been generated on a single sequencing platform. Class I and class II HLA loci were covered by the typing at four-digit resolution. Typing coverage differed by locus: A, B, C, DRB1 and DQB1 were typed in roughly 620-640 donors, DQA1 in 500 to 550, DPA1 in some 570, and DPB1 in 472. Four or five DR-DQ haplotypes were handled as single units for association and clustering because linkage in the cohort was strong. On average, around 240,000 unique TCR beta nucleotide sequences were sequenced per donor among 300 to 500 genotyped donors of the cohort, with roughly a sixth of those sequences being non-productive.

This clone was counted a single time. What antigen it recognizes has not been identified. The record has no base qualities; no much larger clone is one base away. In total, roughly 710 healthy bone marrow donors made up the cohort. All cohort members were sampled while nominally healthy, although unrecorded immune exposures were likely present. The donor tested CMV seropositive and was one of the 289 seropositive cohort members. Every donor gave a peripheral blood sample, and the peripheral blood mononuclear cells from that sample were used for TCR beta sequencing. The Qiagen DNeasy Blood Extraction Kit was used to extract genomic DNA from the blood cell samples. The library was produced with the immunoSEQ multiplex PCR assay. A mixture of 60 forward primers for TCR Vbeta segments and 13 reverse primers for TCR Jbeta segments was used in the multiplex PCR. The CDR3 region of rearranged TCR beta genes was amplified from genomic DNA by a multiplex PCR assay. The amplified TCR beta libraries were sequenced on the Illumina HiSeq System as 87-base-pair reads. In the authors' own workflow: Across the roughly 600 repertoires, a later analysis counted tens of millions of unique TCR beta chains, 9.5 million to 12 million of which were shared by at least two donors. A nearest-neighbor algorithm error-corrected the raw reads and collapsed the reads into unique sequences, merging closely related sequences to remove PCR and sequencing errors. CDR3 sequences were aligned to IMGT reference sequences to assign V, D and J gene segments. For a sequence to be retained, at least a six-nucleotide match to both a V gene segment and a J gene segment was required. A rearrangement counted as productive if the CDR3 had no stop codons and remained in frame with V and J, and every other rearrangement counted as non-productive. CDR3 was defined by IMGT convention, running from the second conserved V-encoded cysteine to the conserved J-encoded phenylalanine. Sequences without an unambiguous match to a single V gene segment were excluded from the earlier analysis of about 600 of the donors. An earlier analysis of a few hundred of the donors called V segments functional above 56.7% productive rearrangements and segregating when the between-donor standard deviation exceeded 5%. A statistical classification framework was built to diagnose cytomegalovirus status from the catalog of TCR beta chain sequences. A later analysis assigned V and J genes by comparing TCR nucleotide sequences with IMGT/GENE-DB human TR gene sequences. A later analysis assigned CDR3 sequences and most-parsimonious VDJ recombination scenarios with the TCRdist pipeline. In a later analysis, each TCR beta chain was defined by its CDR3 amino acid sequence together with its V-gene family, and reads without a unique V-gene family were excluded. In a later analysis, approximately 640 highly shared, low-generation-probability nucleotide sequences were removed to address suspected cross-contamination and a sequencing artifact. In a later analysis, a clonal expansion index for each public chain was calculated from normalized within-repertoire ranks of inferred template counts. In a later analysis, generation probabilities were computed with a VDJ recombination model fitted to out-of-frame rearrangements, and the resulting probabilities were checked against IGoR. In a later analysis, TCR-TCR, TCR-HLA and TCR-CMV co-occurrence was scored with hypergeometric tests, and a repertoire-size bias correction was applied to TCR pairs. To estimate false discovery rates, a later analysis permuted the HLA or CMV assignments 20 times. In a later analysis, co-occurring TCRs were grouped using DBSCAN, and TCRdist sequence similarity was added for clustering within HLA-allele-positive subsets. Co-occurrence clustering excluded repertoires with fewer than 30,000 or more than 120,000 public chains, plus five with anomalous nucleotide sharing. The clones in this table, taken by TCRdb from immuneACCESS, are in-frame only. Not every clone is retained; where verified, under half of the shortfall comes from an unresolved V gene, and the cause of the rest is unknown. V, J and clone size were drawn from that table, and D and trimming were deduced from the DNA. This sample holds roughly 160,000 clones; roughly 82% were observed only once. About 10% of the sample is held by the ten biggest clonotypes.

The full study reports these points: V-gene and J-gene trimming of TCR beta chains was associated with a missense DCLRE1C variant in a later genetic analysis, and the association was replicated in an independent cohort. Because counts were too low, fewer than 20 rarely observed V segments, including chromosome 9 orphons, were excluded from the earlier analysis of a few hundred of the donors. A group of highly shared sequence variants was considered likely to be a technical artifact of the sequencing pipeline. A later genetic analysis reported fewer N-insertions in productive TCRs among donors in an Asian-associated ancestry cluster than the roughly 700-donor mean. Some IMGT-functional V segments, including TRBV6-2 and TRBV6-3, could not be told apart with the 87-base-pair reads, so those segments were excluded. The cohort was sequenced for TCR beta chains only, and without alpha or paired-chain data the features that could be detected were limited. A further reported finding was that TCR beta sequences accurately predicted the HLA-A and HLA-B alleles for most subjects in the first cohort. Strong co-occurrence of HLA alleles, especially DR and DQ, made assigning TCR associations to individual alleles difficult. The classifier was reported to diagnose cytomegalovirus status with high specificity and sensitivity in both the original and validation cohorts. In a later analysis, HLA-associated TCR beta chains were found to be more clonally expanded and to have lower generation probabilities than equally common non-associated chains. The authors suggested that the approach could potentially be generalized to other disease states and immunological phenotypes. According to a later analysis, parvovirus B19, influenza, CMV and Epstein-Barr virus appeared linked to several top co-occurrence clusters. In a later analysis, 16,951 TCR beta sequences were associated with specific HLA alleles at a false discovery rate of 0.05. Because HLA typing was missing for some donors at each locus, association tests included only the typed subset. For the cohort, immune exposure information was limited to CMV serostatus. Sequencing depth was assumed to be roughly uniform across donors in the presence/absence analyses, though that assumption may not hold. An earlier analysis of around 540 of the donors showed that most TCR beta V segments appeared in productive rearrangements either about 87% or about 30% of the time, which broadly matched IMGT annotations. Correlated functional status among segregating V segments might reflect linkage disequilibrium, but an unknown experimental factor could not be ruled out. In vitro tests confirmed that a few of the cytomegalovirus-associated TCR beta chains recognize cytomegalovirus antigens. The study gave a list of 150 to 200 TCR beta chains associated with cytomegalovirus. Most CMV-associated TCR beta chains appeared to be HLA-restricted in a later analysis, and the HLA associations seemed to be driven largely by CMV exposure. Most TCR sequences were observed very rarely across donors, whereas some public TCRs were present in many individuals. In a later analysis, TCR association rates were found to vary across HLA loci, with the most associated TCRs seen for DRB1 alleles and the fewest for HLA-C alleles.

Trimming takes 5 bases from V and 8 bases from J, and the germline ends sit 18 bases apart. From the germline V gene (reference sequence), CDR1 is LNHDA and CDR2 is SQIVND. Measured from the cysteine to the phenylalanine, the CDR3 is 15 residues long. The DNA shown is the 45-base CDR3, in frame from base 1. The chain is encoded by TRBV19 joined to TRBJ1-4; no confident D gene assignment can be made. Sequencing used PBMCs. This receptor was obtained from a man between 50 and 59 years old in good health and CMV-seropositive. Read as DNA, the sequence is TGTGCCAGTAGTCCGAGGGATTTAAACAACGAAAAACTGTTTTTT. It specifies CASSPRDLNNEKLFF. Supplemented by the reference TRBV19 and TRBJ1-4 proteins around the CDR3, the complete variable domain is DGGITQSPKYLFRKEGQNVTLSCEQNLNHDAMYWYRQDPGQGLRLIYYSQIVNDFQKGDIAEGYSVSREKKESFPLTVTSAQKNPTAFYLCASSPRDLNNEKLFFGSGTQLSVL.